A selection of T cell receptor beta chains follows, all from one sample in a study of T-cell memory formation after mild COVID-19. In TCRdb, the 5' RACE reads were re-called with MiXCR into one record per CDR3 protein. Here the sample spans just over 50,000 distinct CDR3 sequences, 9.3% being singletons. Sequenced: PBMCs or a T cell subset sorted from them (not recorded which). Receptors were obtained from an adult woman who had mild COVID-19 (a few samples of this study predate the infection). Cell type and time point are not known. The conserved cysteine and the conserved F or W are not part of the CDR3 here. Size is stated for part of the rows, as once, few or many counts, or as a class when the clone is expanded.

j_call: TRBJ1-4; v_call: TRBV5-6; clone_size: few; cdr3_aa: ASGTAWSEKLF
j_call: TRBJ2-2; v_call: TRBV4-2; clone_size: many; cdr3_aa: ASSQDGASRGRNTGELF
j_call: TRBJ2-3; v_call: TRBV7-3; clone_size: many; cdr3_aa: ASSLSEVDTQY
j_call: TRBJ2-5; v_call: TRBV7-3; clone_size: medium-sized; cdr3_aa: ASSLSGPTDQETQY
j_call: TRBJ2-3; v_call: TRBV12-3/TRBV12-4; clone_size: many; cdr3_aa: ASSPSSGGMGDTQY
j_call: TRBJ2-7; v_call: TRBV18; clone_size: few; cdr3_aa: ASESGTQQY
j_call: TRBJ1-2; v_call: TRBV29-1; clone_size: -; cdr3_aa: SVERDSGYT
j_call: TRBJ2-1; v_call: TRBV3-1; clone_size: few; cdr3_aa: ASSQGIGYNEQF
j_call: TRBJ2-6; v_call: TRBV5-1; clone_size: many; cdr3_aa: ASSLVPVASGANVLT
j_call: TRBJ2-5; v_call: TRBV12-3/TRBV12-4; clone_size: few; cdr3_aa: ASRQGLQETQY
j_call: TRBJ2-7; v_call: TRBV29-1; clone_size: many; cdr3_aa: SVGDGSLKY
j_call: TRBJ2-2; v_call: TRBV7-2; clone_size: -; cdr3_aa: ASSRFTGELF
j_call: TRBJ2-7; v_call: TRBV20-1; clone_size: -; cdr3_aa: SARGGTSGRFAYEQY
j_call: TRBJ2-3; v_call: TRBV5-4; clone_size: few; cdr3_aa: ASSTASGGPTDTQY
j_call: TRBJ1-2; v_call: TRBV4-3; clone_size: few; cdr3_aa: ASSQEGGQGIYGYT
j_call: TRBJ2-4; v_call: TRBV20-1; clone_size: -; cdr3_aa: SATSGKPLQY
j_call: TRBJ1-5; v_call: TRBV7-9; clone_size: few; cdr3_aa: ASSLGGGEPQH
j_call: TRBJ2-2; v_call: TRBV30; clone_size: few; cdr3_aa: AWSVPRWASGTGELF
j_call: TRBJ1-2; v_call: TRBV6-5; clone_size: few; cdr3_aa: ASKNRGYGYT
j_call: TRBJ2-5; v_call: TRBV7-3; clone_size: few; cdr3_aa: ASSFGLGGTQY